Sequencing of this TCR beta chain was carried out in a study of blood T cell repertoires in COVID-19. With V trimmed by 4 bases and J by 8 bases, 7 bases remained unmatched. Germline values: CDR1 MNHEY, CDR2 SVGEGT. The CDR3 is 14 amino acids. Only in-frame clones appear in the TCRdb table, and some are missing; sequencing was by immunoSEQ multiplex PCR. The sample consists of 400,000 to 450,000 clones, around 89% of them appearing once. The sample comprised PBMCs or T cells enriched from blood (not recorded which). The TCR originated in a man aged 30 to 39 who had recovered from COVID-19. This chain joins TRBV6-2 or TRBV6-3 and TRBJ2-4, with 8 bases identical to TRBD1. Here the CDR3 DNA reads TGTGCCAGCAGTTTGGTACAGGGGGTTGACATTCAGTACTTC. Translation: CASSLVQGVDIQYF.